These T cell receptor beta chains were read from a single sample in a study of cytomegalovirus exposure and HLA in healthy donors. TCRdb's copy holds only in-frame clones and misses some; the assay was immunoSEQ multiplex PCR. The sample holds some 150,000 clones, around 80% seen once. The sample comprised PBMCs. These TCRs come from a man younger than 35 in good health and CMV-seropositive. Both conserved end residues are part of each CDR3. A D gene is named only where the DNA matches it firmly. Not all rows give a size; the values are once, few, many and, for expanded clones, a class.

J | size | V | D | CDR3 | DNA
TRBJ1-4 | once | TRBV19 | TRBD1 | CASSRDSTPAEANEKLFF | TGTGCCAGTAGTAGGGACAGTACGCCGGCGGAGGCTAATGAAAAACTGTTTTTT
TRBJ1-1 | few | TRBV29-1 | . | CSALQTVYTEAFF | TGCAGCGCTCTTCAGACAGTTTACACTGAAGCTTTCTTT
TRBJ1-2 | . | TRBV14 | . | CASSPRPTSYGYTF | TGTGCCAGCAGCCCTCGACCGACAAGCTATGGCTACACCTTC
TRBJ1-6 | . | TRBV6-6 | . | CASSYSSGGNSPLHF | TGTGCCAGCAGTTACTCGTCGGGGGGGAATTCACCCCTCCACTTT
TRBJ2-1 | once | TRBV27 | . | CASSFSGNDYNEQFF | TGTGCCAGCAGTTTTTCGGGAAATGACTACAATGAGCAGTTCTTC
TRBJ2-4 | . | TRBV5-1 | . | CASSLDLRLAKNIQYF | TGCGCCAGCAGCTTGGACCTTAGACTAGCCAAAAACATTCAGTACTTC
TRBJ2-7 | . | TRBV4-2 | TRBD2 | CASSQDPGGSSYEQYF | TGTGCCAGCAGCCAAGACCCCGGCGGGAGCTCCTACGAGCAGTACTTC
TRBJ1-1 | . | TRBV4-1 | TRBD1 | CASSNIQGAFAEAFF | TGCGCCAGCAGCAATATACAGGGGGCCTTCGCTGAAGCTTTCTTT
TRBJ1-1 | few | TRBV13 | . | CASSLLGVPEAFF | TGTGCCAGCAGCTTATTGGGAGTCCCTGAAGCTTTCTTT
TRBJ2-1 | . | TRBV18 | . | CASSPIRPRSSYNEQFF | TGTGCCAGCTCACCAATCCGGCCAAGGAGCTCCTACAATGAGCAGTTCTTC
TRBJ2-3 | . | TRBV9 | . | CASSVDYQKSTDTQYF | TGTGCCAGCAGCGTTGACTACCAAAAGAGCACAGATACGCAGTATTTT
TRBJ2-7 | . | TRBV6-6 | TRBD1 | CASRTGTGGNEQYF | TGTGCCAGCAGAACCGGGACAGGCGGCAACGAGCAGTACTTC
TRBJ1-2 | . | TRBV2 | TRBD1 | CASSEGTGLGYTF | TGTGCCAGCAGTGAAGGGACAGGACTAGGCTACACCTTC
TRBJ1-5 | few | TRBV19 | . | CASSIGSSPQPQHF | TGTGCCAGTAGTATCGGGTCTTCCCCCCAGCCCCAGCATTTT
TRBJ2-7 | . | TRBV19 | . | CASSGQGNSYEQYF | TGTGCCAGTAGTGGCCAGGGAAACTCCTACGAGCAGTACTTC
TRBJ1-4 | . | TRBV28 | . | CASSLSPTATNEKLFF | TGTGCCAGCAGTTTAAGTCCCACAGCAACTAATGAAAAACTGTTTTTT
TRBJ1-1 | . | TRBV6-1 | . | CASRQSPNTEAFF | TGTGCCAGCAGACAGTCCCCGAACACTGAAGCTTTCTTT
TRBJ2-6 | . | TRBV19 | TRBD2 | CASSILALSSGANVLTF | TGTGCCAGTAGCATACTAGCGCTCAGCTCTGGGGCCAACGTCCTGACTTTC
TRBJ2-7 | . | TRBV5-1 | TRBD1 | CASSLGGTTGVGEQYF | TGCGCCAGCAGCTTGGGGGGAACGACAGGGGTGGGTGAGCAGTACTTC
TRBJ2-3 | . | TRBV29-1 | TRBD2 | CSVEDGREIDTQYF | TGCAGCGTTGAAGATGGGCGGGAGATAGATACGCAGTATTTT
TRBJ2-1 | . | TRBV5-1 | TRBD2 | CASSLALSGSYNEQFF | TGCGCCAGCAGCTTGGCCCTTAGCGGGAGTTACAATGAGCAGTTCTTC
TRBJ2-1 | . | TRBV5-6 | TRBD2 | CASSLVLAGENEQFF | TGTGCCAGCAGCTTGGTACTAGCGGGAGAGAATGAGCAGTTCTTC
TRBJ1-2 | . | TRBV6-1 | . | CASSAGEGGYGYTF | TGTGCCAGCAGTGCAGGAGAAGGGGGCTATGGCTACACCTTC
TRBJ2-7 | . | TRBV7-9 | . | CASSPPTRGEQYF | TGTGCCAGCAGCCCACCTACTAGAGGGGAGCAGTACTTC
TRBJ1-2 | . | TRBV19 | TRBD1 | CASTQGVNYGYTF | TGTGCCAGTACACAGGGGGTCAACTATGGCTACACCTTC
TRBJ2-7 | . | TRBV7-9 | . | CASSSTNRDKLFYEQYF | TGTGCCAGCAGCTCGACCAACCGGGACAAGCTTTTCTACGAGCAGTACTTC
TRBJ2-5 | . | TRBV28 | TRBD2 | CASSGGAGVRETQYF | TGTGCCAGCAGTGGAGGGGCGGGAGTAAGAGAGACCCAGTACTTC
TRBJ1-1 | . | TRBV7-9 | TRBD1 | CASSLAQLTGETEAFF | TGTGCCAGCAGCTTAGCGCAACTGACAGGGGAAACTGAAGCTTTCTTT
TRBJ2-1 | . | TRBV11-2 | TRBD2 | CASSPVAGGYYNEQFF | TGTGCCAGCAGCCCGGTAGCGGGAGGGTACTACAATGAGCAGTTCTTC
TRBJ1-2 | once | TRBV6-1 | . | CASNYGGIYGYTF | TGTGCCAGCAACTACGGAGGGATCTATGGCTACACCTTC
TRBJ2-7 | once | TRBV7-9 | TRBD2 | CASRRSGRSSYEQYF | TGTGCCAGCAGACGGAGCGGGAGGAGCTCCTACGAGCAGTACTTC
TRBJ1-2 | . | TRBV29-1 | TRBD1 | CSVHPLSRQGDPLNYGYTF | TGCAGCGTTCACCCACTTTCCAGACAGGGCGACCCCCTTAACTATGGCTACACCTTC
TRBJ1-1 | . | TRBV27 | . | CASSFYPGAEAFF | TGTGCCAGCAGTTTCTACCCAGGGGCGGAAGCTTTCTTT
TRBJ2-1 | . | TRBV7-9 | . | CASSFEAVNEQFF | TGTGCCAGCAGCTTCGAAGCGGTCAATGAGCAGTTCTTC
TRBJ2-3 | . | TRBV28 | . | CASSREPLTDTQYF | TGTGCCAGCAGTCGAGAGCCCCTCACAGATACGCAGTATTTT
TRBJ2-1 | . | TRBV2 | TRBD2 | CASSTLAGGSYNEQFF | TGTGCCAGCAGTACATTAGCGGGGGGATCATACAATGAGCAGTTCTTC
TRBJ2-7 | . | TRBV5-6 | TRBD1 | CASSPGTGARYEQYF | TGTGCCAGCAGCCCGGGGACAGGTGCACGCTACGAGCAGTACTTC
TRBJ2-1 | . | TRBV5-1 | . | CASNPTAGSYNEQFF | TGCGCCAGCAACCCGACTGCCGGCTCCTACAATGAGCAGTTCTTC
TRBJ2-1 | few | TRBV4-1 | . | CASSQDRVTYNEQFF | TGCGCCAGCAGCCAAGATCGTGTAACCTACAATGAGCAGTTCTTC
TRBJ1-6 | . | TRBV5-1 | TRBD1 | CASSLKGTGNNSPLHF | TGCGCCAGCAGCTTGAAAGGGACAGGGAATAATTCACCCCTCCACTTT
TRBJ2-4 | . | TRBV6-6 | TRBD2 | CASSYRREGAKNIQYF | TGTGCCAGCAGTTACAGGCGGGAGGGCGCCAAAAACATTCAGTACTTC
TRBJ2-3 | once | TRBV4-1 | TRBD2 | CASSQVKFGGSGTDTQYF | TGCGCCAGCAGCCAAGTAAAGTTTGGCGGGAGTGGGACAGATACGCAGTATTTT
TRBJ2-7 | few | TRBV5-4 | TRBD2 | CASSFGASGSHEQYF | TGTGCCAGCAGCTTTGGTGCTAGCGGGAGTCACGAGCAGTACTTC
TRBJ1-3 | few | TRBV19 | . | CATSIQGSSGNTIYF | TGTGCCACTTCAATACAGGGATCCTCTGGAAACACCATATATTTT
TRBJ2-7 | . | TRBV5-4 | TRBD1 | CASSTRQGHYEQYF | TGTGCCAGCAGCACCCGACAGGGACACTACGAGCAGTACTTC
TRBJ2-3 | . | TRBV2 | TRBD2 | CASSVDIGVAGADTQYF | TGTGCCAGCAGTGTAGATATCGGGGTAGCGGGAGCAGATACGCAGTATTTT
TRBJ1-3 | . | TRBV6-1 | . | CASSETGGNTIYF | TGTGCCAGCAGTGAGACAGGCGGCAACACCATATATTTT
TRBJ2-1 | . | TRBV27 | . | CASSLKRSRDWYNEQFF | TGTGCCAGCAGTTTAAAAAGGTCCCGGGACTGGTACAATGAGCAGTTCTTC
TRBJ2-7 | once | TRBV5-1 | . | CASSPTRASSYEQYF | TGCGCCAGCAGCCCGACCAGGGCAAGCTCCTACGAGCAGTACTTC
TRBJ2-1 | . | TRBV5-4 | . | CASSQEGLSYNEQFF | TGTGCCAGCAGCCAAGAGGGACTCTCCTACAATGAGCAGTTCTTC
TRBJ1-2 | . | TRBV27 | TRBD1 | CASKDRPQQNYGYTF | TGTGCCAGCAAGGACAGGCCCCAGCAAAACTATGGCTACACCTTC
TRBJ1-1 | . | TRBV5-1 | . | CASSSAWTAGTEAFF | TGCGCCAGCAGCTCCGCATGGACTGCGGGCACTGAAGCTTTCTTT
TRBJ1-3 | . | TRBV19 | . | CASPAGNTIYF | TGTGCCAGCCCCGCTGGAAACACCATATATTTT
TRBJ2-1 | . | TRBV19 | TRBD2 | CASSMGLAGQNEQFF | TGTGCCAGTAGTATGGGACTAGCGGGGCAAAATGAGCAGTTCTTC